These 9 T cell receptor beta chains were all obtained from the same sample, sequenced in a study of cytomegalovirus exposure and HLA in healthy donors (dated by TCRdb to about 2017). Libraries were prepared through the immunoSEQ multiplex PCR assay. For the multiplex PCR, a mixture combining 60 forward primers for TCR Vbeta segments and 13 reverse primers for TCR Jbeta segments was used. TCRdb's version of the immuneACCESS table is confined to in-frame rearrangements and falls short of the full clone set. An unresolved V gene accounts for under half of the shortfall where checked; the remainder is of unknown origin. For this sample the table gives roughly 140,000 clones, of which approximately 80% were detected only once. The ten largest clonotypes hold roughly 4.7% of the sample. Sequencing input: PBMCs. The source of these receptors is a male donor in good health and CMV-seronegative.

The count of this clone is one. The chain has TRBV7-9 and TRBJ2-2; D is perhaps TRBD1 (5 bases). Germline V CDR1 and CDR2: SEHNR, FQNEAQ (reference sequence). The length of the CDR3 is 13 residues. V was clipped by 5 bases and J by 5 bases, with 9 bases between them. Here the CDR3 reads CASSPQGTGELFF. The CDR3 DNA reads TGTGCCAGCAGCCCTCAGGGAACCGGGGAGCTGTTTTTT.

V gene TRBV7-9 combines with J gene TRBJ2-5, with a tentative D call TRBD2 (6 bases). The assigned J gene may be wrong: the sequence end matches TRBJ2-7 better. Germline V lookup: CDR1 SEHNR, CDR2 FQNEAQ (reference sequence). The CDR3 has 13 residues. CDR3 sequence (DNA): TGTGCCAGCAGCCTATGGGGAGGCTACGAGCAGTACTTC. This gives the protein CASSLWGGYEQYF.

Turning to this clone: Other DNA sequences of this sample code for an identical CDR3. The chain recombines TRBV5-6 with TRBJ1-1; D not resolved. The length of the CDR3 is 14 residues. Trimming shortened V by 0 bases and J by 1 base, and 7 bases separated the two germline ends. Germline CDR1 and CDR2: SGHDT and YYEEEE. The CDR3 region is CASSLVRGNTEAFF. The CDR3 nucleotides are TGTGCCAGCAGCTTGGTCCGAGGGAACACTGAAGCTTTCTTT.

The chain uses TRBV6-1 and TRBJ2-7, with D uncertain. CDR3 length equals 13 residues. Trimming took off 4 bases at V and 4 bases at J, with 11 bases between the two ends. Germline V lookup: CDR1 MNHNS, CDR2 SASEGT. The CDR3 DNA reads TGTGCCAGCAGTGTCATGGGCCCGTACGAGCAGTACTTC. It specifies CASSVMGPYEQYF.

CDR3 DNA: TGTGCCACCAGCAGGAGCGCAGATACGCAGTATTTT. Its translation is CATSRSADTQYF. The J gene is TRBJ2-3, the V gene TRBV15, with D hard to call. V was clipped by 3 bases and J by 4 bases, with 5 bases between them. Germline-derived CDR1 and CDR2 are LNHNV and YYDKDF (reference sequence). The CDR3 length is 12 residues.

The rearrangement uses TRBV7-9 and TRBJ2-7; 8 bases align to TRBD1. V gave up 5 bases and J gave up 0 bases; unmatched junction bases: 9. The CDR3 spans 16 residues. The germline gives CDR1 SEHNR, CDR2 FQNEAQ (reference sequence). The CDR3 loop reads CASSPTGTGSSYEQYF. In DNA, the CDR3 is TGTGCCAGCAGCCCTACCGGGACAGGTAGCTCCTACGAGCAGTACTTC.

This sequence joins TRBV6-1 and TRBJ2-7; a weak D match, TRBD1 (5 bases). Germline V gene sequence: CDR1 MNHNS, CDR2 SASEGT. V was pared by 0 bases and J by 3 bases, with 18 bases between. The CDR3 has 17 residues. The DNA of the CDR3 is TGTGCCAGCAGTGAAGCGCAGGGAAGGATTCCCTACTACGAGCAGTACTTC. Its protein product is CASSEAQGRIPYYEQYF.

The rearrangement uses TRBV9 and TRBJ1-3; D uncertain. Germline lookup yields CDR1 SGDLS and CDR2 YYNGEE. V was cut by 3 bases and J by 4 bases, with 17 bases left in between. The CDR3 sequence is 16 residues long. This CDR3 reads CASSAAQTRMGNTIYF. The CDR3 region has the DNA TGTGCCAGCAGCGCCGCCCAAACCAGAATGGGAAACACCATATATTTT.

Note on this clone: Other DNA sequences in this sample translate to the same CDR3. The rearrangement joins TRBV2 to TRBJ2-7; 7 nucleotides line up with TRBD1. Trimming cost V 6 bases and J 1 base; bases outside gene matches: 9. CDR3 length: 15 amino acids. In germline, CDR1 is SNHLY, CDR2 FYNNEI. CDR3 nucleotides: TGTGCCAGCAGCAACAACAGGGGCATATCCTACGAGCAGTACTTC. It yields the protein CASSNNRGISYEQYF.